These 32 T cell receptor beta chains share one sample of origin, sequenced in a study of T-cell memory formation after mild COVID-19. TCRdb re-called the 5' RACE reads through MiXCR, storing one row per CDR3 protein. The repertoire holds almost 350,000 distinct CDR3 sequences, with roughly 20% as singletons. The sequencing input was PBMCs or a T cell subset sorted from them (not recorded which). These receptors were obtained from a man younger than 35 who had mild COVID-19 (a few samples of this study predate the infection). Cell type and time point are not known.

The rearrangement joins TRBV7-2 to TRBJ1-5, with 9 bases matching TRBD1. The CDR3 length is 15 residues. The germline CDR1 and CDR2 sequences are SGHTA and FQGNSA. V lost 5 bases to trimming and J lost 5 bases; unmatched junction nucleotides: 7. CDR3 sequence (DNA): TGTGCCAGCAGCAAACAGGGGGCTTTGGATCAGCCCCAGCATTTT. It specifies CASSKQGALDQPQHF.

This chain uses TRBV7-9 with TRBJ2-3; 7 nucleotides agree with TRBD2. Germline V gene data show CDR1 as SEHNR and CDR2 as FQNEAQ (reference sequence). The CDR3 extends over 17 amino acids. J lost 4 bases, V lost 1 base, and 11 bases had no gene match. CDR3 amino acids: CASSLDLAVVGSDTQYF. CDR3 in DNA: TGTGCCAGCAGCTTAGACCTAGCGGTGGTTGGGTCAGATACGCAGTATTTT.

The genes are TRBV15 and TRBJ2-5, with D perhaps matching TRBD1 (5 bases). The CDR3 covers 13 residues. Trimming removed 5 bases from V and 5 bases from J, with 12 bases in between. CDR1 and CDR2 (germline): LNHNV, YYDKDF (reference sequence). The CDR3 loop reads CATSSWGRETQYF. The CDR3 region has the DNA TGTGCCACCAGCTCTTGGGGCCGGGAGACCCAGTACTTC.

This chain's CDR3 is CASSLVGGYDYGYTF. CDR3 DNA sequence: TGTGCCAGCAGCTTAGTCGGGGGTTACGACTATGGCTACACCTTC. The chain couples TRBV7-9 to TRBJ1-2; D might be TRBD1 (5 bases). Trimming removed 1 base at V and 3 bases at J, with 12 bases between. The V gene's germline CDR1 is SEHNR and CDR2 FQNEAQ (reference sequence). This CDR3 is built from 15 residues. The variable domain in full, with the rest retrieved from reference TRBV7-9 and TRBJ1-2, is DTGVSQNPRHKITKRGQNVTFRCDPISEHNRLYWYRQTLGQGPEFLTYFQNEAQLEKSRLLSDRFSAERPKGSFSTLEIQRTEQGDSAMYLCASSLVGGYDYGYTFGSGTRLTVV.

The CDR3 DNA follows: TGCAGTGCCCGGGGGGACGCTCCCCAAGAGACCCAGTACTTC. It translates to CSARGDAPQETQYF. The chain links TRBV20-1 to TRBJ2-5, with 7 bases aligning to TRBD2. The trim removed 6 bases at V and 1 base at J, leaving 8 bases unmatched. CDR1 and CDR2 (germline): DFQATT, SNEGSKA (reference sequence). The CDR3 spans 14 residues.

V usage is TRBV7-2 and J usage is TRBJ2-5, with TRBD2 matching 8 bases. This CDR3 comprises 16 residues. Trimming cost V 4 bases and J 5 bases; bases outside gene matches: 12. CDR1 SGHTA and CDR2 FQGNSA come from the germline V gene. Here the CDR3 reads CASSSNGAGAGETQYF. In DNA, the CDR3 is TGTGCCAGCAGCTCCAATGGAGCGGGGGCGGGGGAGACCCAGTACTTC.

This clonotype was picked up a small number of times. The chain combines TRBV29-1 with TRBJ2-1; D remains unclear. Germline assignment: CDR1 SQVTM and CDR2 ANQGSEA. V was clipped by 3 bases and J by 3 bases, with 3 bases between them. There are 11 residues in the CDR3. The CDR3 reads CSVDDYNEQFF. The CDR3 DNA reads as TGCAGCGTTGACGACTACAATGAGCAGTTCTTC.

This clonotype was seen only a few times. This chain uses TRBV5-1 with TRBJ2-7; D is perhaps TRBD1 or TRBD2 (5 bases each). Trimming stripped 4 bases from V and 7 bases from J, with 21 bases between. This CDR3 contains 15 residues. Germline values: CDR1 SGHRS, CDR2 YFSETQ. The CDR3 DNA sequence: TGCGCCAGCAGCCCTGGAAGGGGACGACCTAGGGAGCAGTACGTC. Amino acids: CASSPGRGRPREQYV.

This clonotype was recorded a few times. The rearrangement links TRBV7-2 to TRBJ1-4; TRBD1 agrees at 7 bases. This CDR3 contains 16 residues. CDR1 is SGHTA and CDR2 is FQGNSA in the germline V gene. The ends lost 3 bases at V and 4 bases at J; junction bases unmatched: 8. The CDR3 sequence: CASSLGGTADNEKLFF. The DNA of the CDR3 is TGTGCCAGCAGCTTGGGAGGGACAGCCGATAATGAAAAACTGTTTTTT.

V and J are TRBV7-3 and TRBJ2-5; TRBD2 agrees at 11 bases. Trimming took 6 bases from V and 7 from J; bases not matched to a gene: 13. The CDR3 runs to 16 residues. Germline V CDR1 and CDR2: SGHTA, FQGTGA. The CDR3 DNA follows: TGTGCCAGCAGGCCCGATAGCGGGGGGGCAGCGGCGACCCAGTACTTC. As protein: CASRPDSGGAAATQYF.

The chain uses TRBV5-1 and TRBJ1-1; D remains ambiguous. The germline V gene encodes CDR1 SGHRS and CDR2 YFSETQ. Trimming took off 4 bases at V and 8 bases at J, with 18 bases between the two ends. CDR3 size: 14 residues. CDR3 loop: CASSLAGGRPEAFF. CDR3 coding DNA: TGCGCCAGCAGCCTCGCGGGCGGCCGTCCCGAAGCTTTCTTT.

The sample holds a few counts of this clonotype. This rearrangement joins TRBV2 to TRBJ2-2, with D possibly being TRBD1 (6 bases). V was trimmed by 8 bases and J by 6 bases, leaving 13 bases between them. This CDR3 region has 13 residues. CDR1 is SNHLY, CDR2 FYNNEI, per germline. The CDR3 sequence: CASSGTRAGELFF. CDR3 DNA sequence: TGTGCCAGCTCGGGGACACGTGCCGGGGAGCTGTTTTTT.

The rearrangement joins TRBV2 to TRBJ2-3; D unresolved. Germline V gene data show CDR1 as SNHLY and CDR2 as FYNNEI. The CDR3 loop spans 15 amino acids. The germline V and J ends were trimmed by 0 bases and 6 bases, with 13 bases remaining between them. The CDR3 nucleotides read TGTGCCAGCAGTGAAGCGGGGTACGAGAGGGATACGCAGTATTTT. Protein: CASSEAGYERDTQYF. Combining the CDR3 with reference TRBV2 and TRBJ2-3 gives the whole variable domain EPEVTQTPSHQVTQMGQEVILRCVPISNHLYFYWYRQILGQKVEFLVSFYNNEISEKSEIFDDQFSVERPDGSNFTLKIRSTKLEDSAMYFCASSEAGYERDTQYFGPGTRLTVL.

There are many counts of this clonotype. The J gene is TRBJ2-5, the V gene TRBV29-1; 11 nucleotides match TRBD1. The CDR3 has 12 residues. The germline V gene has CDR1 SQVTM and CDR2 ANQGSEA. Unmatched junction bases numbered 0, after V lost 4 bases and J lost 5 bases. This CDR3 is CSVGTGGETQYF. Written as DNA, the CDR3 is TGCAGCGTTGGGACAGGGGGCGAGACCCAGTACTTC.

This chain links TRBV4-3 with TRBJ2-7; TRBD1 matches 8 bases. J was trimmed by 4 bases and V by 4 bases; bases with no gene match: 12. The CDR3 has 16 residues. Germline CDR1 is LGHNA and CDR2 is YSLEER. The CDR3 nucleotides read TGCGCCAGCAGCCTCGGGTATCCAGGGGGCATTTACGAGCAGTACTTC. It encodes CASSLGYPGGIYEQYF.

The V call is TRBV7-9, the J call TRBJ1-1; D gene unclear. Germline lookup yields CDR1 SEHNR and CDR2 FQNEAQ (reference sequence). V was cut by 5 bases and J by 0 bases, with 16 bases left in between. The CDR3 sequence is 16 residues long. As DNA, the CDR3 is TGTGCCAGCAGCCCTCCGTCTGGGTATGTGAACACTGAAGCTTTCTTT. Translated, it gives CASSPPSGYVNTEAFF.

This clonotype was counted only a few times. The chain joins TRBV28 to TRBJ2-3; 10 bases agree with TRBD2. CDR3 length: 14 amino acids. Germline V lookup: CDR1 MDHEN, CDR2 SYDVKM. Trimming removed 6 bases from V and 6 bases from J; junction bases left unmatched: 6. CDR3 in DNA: TGTGCCAGCAGCAATAGCGGGGGGTTCGATACGCAGTATTTT. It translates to CASSNSGGFDTQYF.

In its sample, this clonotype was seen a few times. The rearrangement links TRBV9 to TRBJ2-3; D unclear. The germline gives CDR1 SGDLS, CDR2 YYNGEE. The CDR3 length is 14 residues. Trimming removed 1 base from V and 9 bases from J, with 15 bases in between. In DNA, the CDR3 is TGTGCCAGCAGCGTATTTCCCAGCGCGGACACGCAGTATTTT. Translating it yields CASSVFPSADTQYF.

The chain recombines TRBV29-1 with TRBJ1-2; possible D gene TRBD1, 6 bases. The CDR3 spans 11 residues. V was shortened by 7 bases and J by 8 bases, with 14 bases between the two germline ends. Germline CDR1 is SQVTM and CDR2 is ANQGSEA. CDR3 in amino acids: CSAQGRSGYTF. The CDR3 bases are TGCAGCGCCCAGGGGCGGAGCGGCTACACCTTC.

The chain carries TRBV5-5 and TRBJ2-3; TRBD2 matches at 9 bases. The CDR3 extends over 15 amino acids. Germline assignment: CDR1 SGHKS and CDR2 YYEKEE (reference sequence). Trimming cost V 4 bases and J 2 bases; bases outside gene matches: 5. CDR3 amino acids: CASSASGGTTDTQYF. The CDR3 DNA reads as TGTGCCAGCAGCGCCAGCGGGGGGACCACAGATACGCAGTATTTT. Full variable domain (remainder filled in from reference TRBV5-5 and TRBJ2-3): DAGVTQSPTHLIKTRGQQVTLRCSPISGHKSVSWYQQVLGQGPQFIFQYYEKEERGRGNFPDRFSARQFPNYSSELNVNALLLGDSALYLCASSASGGTTDTQYFGPGTRLTVL.

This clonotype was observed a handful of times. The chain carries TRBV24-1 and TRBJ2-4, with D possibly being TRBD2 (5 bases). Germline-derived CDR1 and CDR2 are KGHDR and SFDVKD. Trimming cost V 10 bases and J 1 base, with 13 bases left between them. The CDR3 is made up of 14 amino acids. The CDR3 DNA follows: TGTGCCACGGCGGCTCGCGGGGCCAAAAACATTCAGTACTTC. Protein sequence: CATAARGAKNIQYF.

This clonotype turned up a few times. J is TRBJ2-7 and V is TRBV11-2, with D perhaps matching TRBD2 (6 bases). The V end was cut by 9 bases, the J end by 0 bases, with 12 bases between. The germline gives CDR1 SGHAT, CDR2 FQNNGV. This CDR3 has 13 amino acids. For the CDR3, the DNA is TGTGCCAGTAGCGGTGGCAGCTCCTACGAGCAGTACTTC. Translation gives CASSGGSSYEQYF.

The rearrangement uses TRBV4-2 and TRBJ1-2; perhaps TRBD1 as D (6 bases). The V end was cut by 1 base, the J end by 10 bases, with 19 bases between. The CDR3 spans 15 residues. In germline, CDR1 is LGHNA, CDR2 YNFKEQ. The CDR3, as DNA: TGTGCCAGCAGCCAAGCTTCGGGGGGCAGGGGTCCCTACACCTTC. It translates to CASSQASGGRGPYTF.

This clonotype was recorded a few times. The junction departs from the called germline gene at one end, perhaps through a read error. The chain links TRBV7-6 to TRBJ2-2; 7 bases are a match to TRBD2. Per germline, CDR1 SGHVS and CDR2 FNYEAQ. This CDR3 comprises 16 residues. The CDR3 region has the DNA TGTGCCAGCAGCCCCGGGGGGAATGGTAACAGCGGGGAGCTGTTTTTT. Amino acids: CASSPGGNGNSGELFF.

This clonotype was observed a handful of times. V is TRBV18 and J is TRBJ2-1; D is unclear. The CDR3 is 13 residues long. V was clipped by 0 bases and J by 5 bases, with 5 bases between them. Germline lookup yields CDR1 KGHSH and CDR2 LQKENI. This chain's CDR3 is CASSPPLDNEQFF. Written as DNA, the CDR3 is TGTGCCAGCTCACCACCGCTGGACAATGAGCAGTTCTTC.

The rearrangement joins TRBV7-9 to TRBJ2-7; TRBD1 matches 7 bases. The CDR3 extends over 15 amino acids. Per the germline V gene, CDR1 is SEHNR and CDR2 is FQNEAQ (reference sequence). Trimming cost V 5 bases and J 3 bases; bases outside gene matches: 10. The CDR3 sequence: CASSPGQVGYYEQYF. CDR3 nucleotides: TGTGCCAGCAGCCCAGGACAGGTTGGTTACTACGAGCAGTACTTC.

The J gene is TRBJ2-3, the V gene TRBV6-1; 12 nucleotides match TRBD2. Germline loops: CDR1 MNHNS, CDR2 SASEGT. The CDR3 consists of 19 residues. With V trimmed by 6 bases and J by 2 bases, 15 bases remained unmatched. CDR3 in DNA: TGTGCCAGCAGATCGGGACAGGGCGGACTAGCGGGGCACACAGATACGCAGTATTTT. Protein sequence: CASRSGQGGLAGHTDTQYF.

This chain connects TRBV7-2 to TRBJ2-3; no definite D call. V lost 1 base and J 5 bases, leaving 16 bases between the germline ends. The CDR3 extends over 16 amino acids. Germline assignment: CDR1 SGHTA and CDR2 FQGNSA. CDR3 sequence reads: CASSLGPGLRRDTQYF. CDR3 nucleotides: TGTGCCAGCAGCTTAGGACCAGGCCTAAGAAGAGATACGCAGTATTTT.

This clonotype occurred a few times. CDR3 residues: CSVGGAYASTDTQYF. In DNA, the CDR3 is TGCAGCGTTGGAGGGGCCTATGCTAGCACAGATACGCAGTATTTT. The chain carries TRBV29-1 and TRBJ2-3; either TRBD1 or TRBD2 may supply D (5 bases each). V gave up 4 bases and J gave up 0 bases, with 14 bases separating them. Germline CDR1 and CDR2: SQVTM and ANQGSEA. CDR3 length: 15 residues.

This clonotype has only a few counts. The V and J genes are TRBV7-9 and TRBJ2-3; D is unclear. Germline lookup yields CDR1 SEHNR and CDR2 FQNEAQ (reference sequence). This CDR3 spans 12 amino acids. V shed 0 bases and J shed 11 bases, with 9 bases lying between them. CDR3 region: CASSLAVSKQYF. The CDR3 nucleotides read TGTGCCAGCAGCTTAGCTGTCTCTAAGCAGTATTTT.

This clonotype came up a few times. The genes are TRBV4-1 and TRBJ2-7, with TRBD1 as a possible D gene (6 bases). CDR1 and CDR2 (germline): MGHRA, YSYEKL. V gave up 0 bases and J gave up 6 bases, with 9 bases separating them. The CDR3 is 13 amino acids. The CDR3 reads CASSQENRAEQYF. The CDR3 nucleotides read TGCGCCAGCAGCCAAGAGAACAGGGCCGAGCAGTACTTC.

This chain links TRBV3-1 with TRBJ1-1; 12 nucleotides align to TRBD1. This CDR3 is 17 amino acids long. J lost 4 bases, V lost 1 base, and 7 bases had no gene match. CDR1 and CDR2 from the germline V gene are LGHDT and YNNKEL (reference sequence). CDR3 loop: CASSQAGTGGGGTEAFF. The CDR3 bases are TGTGCCAGCAGCCAAGCCGGGACAGGGGGCGGTGGCACTGAAGCTTTCTTT. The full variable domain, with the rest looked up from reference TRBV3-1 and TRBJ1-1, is DTAVSQTPKYLVTQMGNDKSIKCEQNLGHDTMYWYKQDSKKFLKIMFSYNNKELIINETVPNRFSPKSPDKAHLNLHINSLELGDSAVYFCASSQAGTGGGGTEAFFGQGTRLTVV.